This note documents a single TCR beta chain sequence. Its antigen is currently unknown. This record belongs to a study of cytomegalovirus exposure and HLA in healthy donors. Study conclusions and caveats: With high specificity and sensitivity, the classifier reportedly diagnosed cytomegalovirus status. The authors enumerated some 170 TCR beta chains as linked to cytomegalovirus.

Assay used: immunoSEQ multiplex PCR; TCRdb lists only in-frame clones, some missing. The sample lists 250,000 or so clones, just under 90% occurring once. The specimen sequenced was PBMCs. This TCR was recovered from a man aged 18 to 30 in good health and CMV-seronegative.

The CDR3 loop reads CAWSQLGLASYNEQFF. CDR3 coding DNA: TGTGCCTGGAGTCAACTAGGACTAGCTTCCTACAATGAGCAGTTCTTC. The rearrangement joins TRBV30 to TRBJ2-1, with 8 bases matching TRBD2. The CDR3 is 16 amino acids. The V gene end was trimmed by 2 bases and the J gene end by 1 base; junction bases not matched to a gene: 7. The germline V gene has CDR1 GTSNPN and CDR2 SVGIG (reference sequence).